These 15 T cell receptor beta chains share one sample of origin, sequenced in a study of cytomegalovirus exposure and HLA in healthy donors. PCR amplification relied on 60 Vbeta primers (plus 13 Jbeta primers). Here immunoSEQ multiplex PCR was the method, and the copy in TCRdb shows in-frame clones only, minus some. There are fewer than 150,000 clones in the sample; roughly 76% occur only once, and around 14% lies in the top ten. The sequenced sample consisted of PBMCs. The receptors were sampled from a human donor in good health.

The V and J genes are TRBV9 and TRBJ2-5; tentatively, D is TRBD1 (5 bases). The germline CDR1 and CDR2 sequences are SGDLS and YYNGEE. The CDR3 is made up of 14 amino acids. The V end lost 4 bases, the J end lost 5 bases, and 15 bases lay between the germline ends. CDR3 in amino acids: CASSSQGARETQYF. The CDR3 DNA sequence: TGTGCCAGCAGCAGCCAAGGGGCTCGGGAGACCCAGTACTTC.

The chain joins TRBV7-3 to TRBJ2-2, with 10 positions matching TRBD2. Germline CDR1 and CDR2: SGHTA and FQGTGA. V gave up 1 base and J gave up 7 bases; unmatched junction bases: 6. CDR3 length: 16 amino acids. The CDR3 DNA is TGTGCCAGCAGCTTAAACAGCGGGGGGGCTGGCGGGGAGCTGTTTTTT. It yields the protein CASSLNSGGAGGELFF.

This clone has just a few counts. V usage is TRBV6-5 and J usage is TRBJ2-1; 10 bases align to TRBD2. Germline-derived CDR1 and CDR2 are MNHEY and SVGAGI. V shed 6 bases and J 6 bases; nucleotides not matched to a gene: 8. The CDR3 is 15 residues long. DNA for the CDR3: TGTGCCAGCAGCCGTAGCGGGGGGCTTTTCAATGAGCAGTTCTTC. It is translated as CASSRSGGLFNEQFF.

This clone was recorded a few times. CDR3 in amino acids: CASSLVAGSIQPQHF. DNA of the CDR3: TGTGCCAGCAGCTTGGTTGCAGGGTCTATCCAGCCCCAGCATTTT. The chain combines TRBV5-5 with TRBJ1-5, with D perhaps TRBD1 (5 bases). The V end was cut by 0 bases, the J end by 7 bases, with 14 bases between. This CDR3 contains 15 residues. Germline values: CDR1 SGHKS, CDR2 YYEKEE (reference sequence).

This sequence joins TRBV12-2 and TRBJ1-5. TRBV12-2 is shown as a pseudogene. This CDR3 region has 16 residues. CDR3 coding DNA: TGTGCAAGTCGCTGTGTGAGGGCCAGATACAATCAGCCCCAGCATTTT. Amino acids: CASRCVRARYNQPQHF.

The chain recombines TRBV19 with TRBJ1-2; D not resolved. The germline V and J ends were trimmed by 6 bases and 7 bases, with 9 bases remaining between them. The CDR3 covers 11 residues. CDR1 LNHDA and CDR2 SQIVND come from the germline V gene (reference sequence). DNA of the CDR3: TGTGCCAGTAGAAGCGTCTCTGGCTACACCTTC. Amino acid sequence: CASRSVSGYTF.

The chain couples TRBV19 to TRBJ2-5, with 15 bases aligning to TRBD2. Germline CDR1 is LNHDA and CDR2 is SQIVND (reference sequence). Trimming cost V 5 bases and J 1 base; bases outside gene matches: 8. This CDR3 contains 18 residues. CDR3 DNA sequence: TGTGCCAGTAGTCAAGGACTAGCGGGAGGGGATATCCAAGAGACCCAGTACTTC. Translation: CASSQGLAGGDIQETQYF.

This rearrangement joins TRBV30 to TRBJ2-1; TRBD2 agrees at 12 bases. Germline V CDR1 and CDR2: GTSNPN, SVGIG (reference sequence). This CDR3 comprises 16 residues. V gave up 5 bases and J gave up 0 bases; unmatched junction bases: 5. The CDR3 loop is CAWGTSGFRSYNEQFF. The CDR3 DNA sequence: TGTGCCTGGGGGACTAGCGGGTTTCGCTCCTACAATGAGCAGTTCTTC.

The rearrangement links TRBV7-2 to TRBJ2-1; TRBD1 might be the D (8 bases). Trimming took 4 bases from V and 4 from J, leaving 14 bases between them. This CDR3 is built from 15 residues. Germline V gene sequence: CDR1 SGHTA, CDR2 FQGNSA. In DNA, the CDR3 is TGTGCCAGCAGCTCCGACAGGGGAGGGTACAATGAGCAGTTCTTC. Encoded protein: CASSSDRGGYNEQFF.

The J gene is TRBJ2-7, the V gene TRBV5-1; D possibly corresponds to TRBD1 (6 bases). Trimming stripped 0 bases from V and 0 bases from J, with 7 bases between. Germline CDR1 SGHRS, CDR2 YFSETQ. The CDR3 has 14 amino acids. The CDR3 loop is CASSLGGLSYEQYF. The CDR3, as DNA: TGCGCCAGCAGCTTGGGGGGGCTCTCCTACGAGCAGTACTTC.

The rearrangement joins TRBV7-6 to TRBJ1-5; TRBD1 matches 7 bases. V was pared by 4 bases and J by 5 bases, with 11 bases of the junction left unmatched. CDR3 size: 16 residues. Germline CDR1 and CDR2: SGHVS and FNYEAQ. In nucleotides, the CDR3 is TGTGCCAGCAGCTCTCCGGGACAGTCGCCCGATCAGCCCCAGCATTTT. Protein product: CASSSPGQSPDQPQHF.

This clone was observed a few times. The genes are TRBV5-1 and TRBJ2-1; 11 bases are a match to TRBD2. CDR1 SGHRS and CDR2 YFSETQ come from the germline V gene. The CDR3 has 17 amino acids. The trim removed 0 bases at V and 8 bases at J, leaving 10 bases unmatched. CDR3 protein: CASSLGLAGGSLDEQFF. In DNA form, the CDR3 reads TGCGCCAGCAGCTTGGGCCTAGCGGGAGGTAGCTTGGATGAGCAGTTCTTC.

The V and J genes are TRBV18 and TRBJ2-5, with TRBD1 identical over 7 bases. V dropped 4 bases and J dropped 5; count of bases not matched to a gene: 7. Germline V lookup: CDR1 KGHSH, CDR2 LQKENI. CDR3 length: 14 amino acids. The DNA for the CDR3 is TGTGCCAGCTCACGAGGACAGGCGTCGGAGACCCAGTACTTC. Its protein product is CASSRGQASETQYF.

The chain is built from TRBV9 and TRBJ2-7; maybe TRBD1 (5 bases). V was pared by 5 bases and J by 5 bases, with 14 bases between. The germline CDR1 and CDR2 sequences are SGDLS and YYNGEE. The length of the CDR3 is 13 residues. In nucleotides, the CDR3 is TGTGCCAGCAGTCCCAGGGTGGCGGACGAGCAGTACTTC. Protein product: CASSPRVADEQYF.

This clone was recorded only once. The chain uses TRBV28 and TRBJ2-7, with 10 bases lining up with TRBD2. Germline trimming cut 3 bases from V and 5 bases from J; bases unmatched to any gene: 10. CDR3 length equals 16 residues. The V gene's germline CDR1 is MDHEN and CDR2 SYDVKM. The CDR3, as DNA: TGTGCCAGCAGTTTCGGTTCAGCGGGGGGGCTGGACGAGCAGTACTTC. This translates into CASSFGSAGGLDEQYF.